What follows are 26 T cell receptor beta chains derived from one specimen sequenced in a study of blood T cell repertoires in COVID-19. Method: immunoSEQ multiplex PCR; TCRdb's copy keeps in-frame clones and lacks some. The sample holds under 85,000 clones, 65% to 90% seen once. The sample was peripheral blood. The receptors were sampled from a man aged 30 to 39 with COVID-19, enrolled during active disease.

The table lists this clone with a few counts. The chain links TRBV10-3 to TRBJ2-5, with D unresolved. The CDR3 length is 12 residues. Trimming took 5 bases from V and 3 from J, leaving 7 bases between them. CDR1 and CDR2 from the germline V gene are ENHRY and SYGVKD. The chain's CDR3 is CAISSREETQYF. The CDR3 DNA follows: TGTGCCATCAGTAGTCGGGAAGAGACCCAGTACTTC.

There are a few counts of this clone. The gene calls are TRBV6-4 and TRBJ2-1; no reliable D call. CDR3 size: 14 residues. Germline assignment: CDR1 MRHNA and CDR2 SNTAGT. V was clipped by 9 bases and J by 5 bases, with 17 bases between them. The CDR3 spells CASSIEADDNEQFF. CDR3 bases: TGTGCCAGTAGTATTGAGGCCGACGACAATGAGCAGTTCTTC.

This clone was counted a single time. This chain connects TRBV19 to TRBJ1-6; possibly TRBD1 for D (5 bases). Trimming stripped 4 bases from V and 7 bases from J, with 8 bases between. Looked up from germline, CDR1 is LNHDA and CDR2 is SQIVND (reference sequence). CDR3 length: 13 residues. The CDR3 spells CASSTTANSPLHF. Written as DNA, the CDR3 is TGTGCCAGTAGTACGACAGCCAATTCACCCCTCCACTTT.

This clone appeared a single time. The chain recombines TRBV7-2 with TRBJ1-2; D remains unclear. The V end lost 0 bases, the J end lost 7 bases, and 15 bases lay between the germline ends. Per germline, CDR1 SGHTA and CDR2 FQGNSA. There are 15 residues in the CDR3. DNA of the CDR3: TGTGCCAGCAGCTTAGCACCCTTATCTATTGGTGGCTACACCTTC. This gives the protein CASSLAPLSIGGYTF.

This clone was recorded only once. The rearrangement links TRBV6-5 to TRBJ1-5, with D hard to call. The CDR3 extends over 15 amino acids. The germline V gene encodes CDR1 MNHEY and CDR2 SVGAGI. V was clipped by 6 bases and J by 0 bases, with 12 bases between them. CDR3 amino acids: CASSQNPGSNQPQHF. CDR3 in DNA: TGTGCCAGCAGCCAAAACCCGGGTAGCAATCAGCCCCAGCATTTT.

The chain uses TRBV5-6 and TRBJ2-5, with 8 bases matching TRBD1. Unmatched junction bases numbered 12, after V lost 0 bases and J lost 5 bases. The CDR3 sequence is 17 residues long. CDR1 is SGHDT and CDR2 is YYEEEE in the germline V gene. The CDR3 DNA follows: TGTGCCAGCAGCTTGGGGCAGGGGGCGTCCGTACTGGAGACCCAGTACTTC. This translates into CASSLGQGASVLETQYF.

J is TRBJ1-2 and V is TRBV28; D perhaps matches TRBD1 (6 bases). V gave up 5 bases and J gave up 5 bases, with 15 bases separating them. From germline, CDR1 is MDHEN and CDR2 SYDVKM. There are 14 residues in the CDR3. The CDR3 loop reads CASSLPGDIYGYTF. The CDR3 nucleotides are TGTGCCAGCAGTCTCCCCGGGGACATTTATGGCTACACCTTC.

The V and J genes are TRBV5-4 and TRBJ2-3, with 7 bases fitting TRBD2. The CDR3 has 14 residues. V shed 0 bases, J shed 5 bases, and the junction held 3 bases outside the gene matches. Germline CDR1 is SGHNT and CDR2 is YYREEE (reference sequence). The CDR3 nucleotides read TGTGCCAGCAGCTTGGTGGCGGGAGTAGATACGCAGTATTTT. Amino acids: CASSLVAGVDTQYF.

This chain uses TRBV5-1 with TRBJ2-1, with TRBD1 matching 11 bases. This CDR3 region has 14 residues. V shed 4 bases, J shed 6 bases, and the junction held 3 bases outside the gene matches. CDR1 is SGHRS and CDR2 is YFSETQ in the germline V gene. The CDR3: CASSGGTGGNEQFF. CDR3 bases: TGCGCCAGCAGCGGCGGGACAGGGGGCAATGAGCAGTTCTTC.

The chain couples TRBV5-1 to TRBJ2-7; weak D call: TRBD2 (6 bases). V was shortened by 0 bases and J by 3 bases, with 7 bases between the two germline ends. CDR1 SGHRS and CDR2 YFSETQ come from the germline V gene. This CDR3 region has 13 residues. The CDR3 is CASSLGRDYEQYF. The CDR3 bases are TGCGCCAGCAGCTTGGGGCGGGACTACGAGCAGTACTTC. The full variable domain, in which reference TRBV5-1 and TRBJ2-7 provide the parts outside the CDR3, is KAGVTQTPRYLIKTRGQQVTLSCSPISGHRSVSWYQQTPGQGLQFLFEYFSETQRNKGNFPGRFSGRQFSNSRSEMNVSTLELGDSALYLCASSLGRDYEQYFGPGTRLTVT.

The rearrangement joins TRBV19 to TRBJ2-3; D unclear. The germline V gene has CDR1 LNHDA and CDR2 SQIVND (reference sequence). V was cut by 1 base and J by 4 bases, with 12 bases left in between. This CDR3 comprises 15 residues. The CDR3 region is CASSIAPDSADTQYF. CDR3 nucleotides: TGTGCCAGTAGTATAGCCCCCGACTCTGCAGATACGCAGTATTTT.

The CDR3 DNA is TGTGCCAGCAGTTTAGACGGGGTCTCTGAAGCTTTCTTT. It encodes CASSLDGVSEAFF. The J gene is TRBJ1-1, the V gene TRBV12-3 or TRBV12-4, with D unresolved. The CDR3 is made up of 13 amino acids. With 1 base removed from V and 6 bases from J, the gap between germline ends came to 9 bases.

This rearrangement joins TRBV3-1 (or the pseudogene TRBV3-2) to TRBJ2-7; 9 bases are shared with TRBD2. Looked up from germline, CDR1 is LGHDT and CDR2 is YNNKEL (reference sequence). V lost 0 bases and J lost 6; bases outside the gene matches: 3. This CDR3 has 14 residues. In DNA, the CDR3 is TGTGCCAGCAGCCAAGAGGGACTAGCCTCCGAGCAGTACTTC. Translating gives CASSQEGLASEQYF.

The chain employs TRBV27 and TRBJ1-3; D gene uncertain. The V gene lost 0 bases and the J gene lost 2 bases, with 8 bases spanning the gap. Germline V gene sequence: CDR1 MNHEY, CDR2 SMNVEV (reference sequence). This CDR3 region has 15 residues. The DNA of the CDR3 is TGTGCCAGCAGTTTATCCCCAAGAGCTGGAAACACCATATATTTT. Protein product: CASSLSPRAGNTIYF.

This chain uses TRBV21-1 with TRBJ1-2; the table's D call TRBD1 went unverified against the DNA. TRBV21-1 is a recognized pseudogene. There are 14 residues in the CDR3. The CDR3 protein is CASSRDRERTGYTF. CDR3 DNA: TGTGCCAGCAGTAGGGACAGGGAAAGAACTGGCTACACCTTC.

This rearrangement joins TRBV11-2 to TRBJ1-2, with 7 nucleotides matching TRBD1. V lost 4 bases, J lost 5 bases, and 7 bases stayed unmatched. CDR1 SGHAT and CDR2 FQNNGV come from the germline V gene. The CDR3 totals 14 residues. The CDR3 region is CASSSRRTGYGYTF. The CDR3 DNA reads TGTGCCAGCAGCTCTAGGCGGACAGGTTATGGCTACACCTTC.

This rearrangement joins TRBV28 to TRBJ2-5; D uncertain. This CDR3 has 14 residues. Trimming cost V 2 bases and J 0 bases, with 7 bases left between them. Germline CDR1 reads MDHEN; CDR2 reads SYDVKM. CDR3 amino acids: CASSLHRNQETQYF. The CDR3 nucleotides read TGTGCCAGCAGTTTACACAGAAACCAAGAGACCCAGTACTTC.

V and J are TRBV7-2 and TRBJ1-3; D not resolved. Trimming left V 4 bases short and J 4 bases short, with 5 bases between. The germline gives CDR1 SGHTA, CDR2 FQGNSA. There are 12 residues in the CDR3. CDR3: CASSSPGNTIYF. CDR3 sequence (DNA): TGTGCCAGCAGCTCCCCAGGAAACACCATATATTTT.

The chain links TRBV2 to TRBJ1-6, with TRBD1 matching 9 bases. CDR1 SNHLY and CDR2 FYNNEI come from the germline V gene. V was clipped by 9 bases and J by 10 bases; unmatched bases: 7. The CDR3 has 13 residues. CDR3 protein: CARRQGESSPLHF. The CDR3 DNA is TGTGCCAGAAGACAGGGGGAAAGCTCACCCCTCCACTTT.

This rearrangement joins TRBV7-2 to TRBJ2-7, with D possibly being TRBD2 (6 bases). The CDR3 runs 14 residues. The germline V gene has CDR1 SGHTA and CDR2 FQGNSA. V was cut by 4 bases and J by 6 bases, with 16 bases left in between. The CDR3 loop reads CASSYGGGRSEQYF. The CDR3 DNA is TGTGCCAGCAGCTACGGGGGAGGAAGGTCCGAGCAGTACTTC.

The rearrangement links TRBV28 to TRBJ2-1; the D gene is possibly TRBD1 (5 bases). The V end lost 2 bases, the J end lost 8 bases, and 13 bases lay between the germline ends. The CDR3 loop spans 14 amino acids. Germline V gives CDR1 MDHEN, CDR2 SYDVKM. The CDR3 reads CASSLGLAGHEQFF. Written as DNA, the CDR3 is TGTGCCAGCAGTTTAGGCCTTGCAGGGCATGAGCAGTTCTTC.

This clone was detected a few times. A junction end diverges from the germline sequence, so it may reflect a read error. The CDR3 sequence is CASSSKVRTGVKSF. DNA of the CDR3: TGTGCCAGCAGCTCCAAGGTCCGGACAGGGGTCAAATCCTTT. This rearrangement joins TRBV14 to TRBJ1-1; 9 positions match TRBD1. Per germline, CDR1 SGHDN and CDR2 FVKESK. There are 14 residues in the CDR3.

This clone showed up just a few times. This sequence joins TRBV27 and TRBJ2-1, with D possibly being TRBD1 (6 bases). This CDR3 contains 14 residues. The germline V and J ends were trimmed by 5 bases and 7 bases, with 15 bases remaining between them. CDR1 and CDR2 from the germline V gene are MNHEY and SMNVEV (reference sequence). The DNA of the CDR3 is TGTGCCAGCAGTAGGGGGAGTAACGTGAATGAGCAGTTCTTC. It codes for CASSRGSNVNEQFF.

The V gene is TRBV28, the J gene TRBJ1-5, with TRBD1 matching 8 bases. The germline gives CDR1 MDHEN, CDR2 SYDVKM. The CDR3 has 16 amino acids. Trimming at V came to 3 bases and at J to 7 bases, leaving 11 bases not matched to a gene. CDR3 residues: CASSFADRGSNQPQHF. CDR3 nucleotides: TGTGCCAGCAGTTTCGCCGACAGGGGATCGAACCAGCCCCAGCATTTT.

The chain recombines TRBV18 with TRBJ1-2, with 8 bases matching TRBD1. CDR3 length: 14 amino acids. J lost 7 bases, V lost 5 bases, and 9 bases had no gene match. Germline V gene data show CDR1 as KGHSH and CDR2 as LQKENI. Here the CDR3 reads CASSSGQGSFGYTF. In DNA form, the CDR3 reads TGTGCCAGCTCATCTGGACAGGGATCGTTTGGCTACACCTTC.

The chain links TRBV10-3 to TRBJ1-1; 7 bases agree with TRBD1. Trimming removed 8 bases from V and 1 base from J; junction bases left unmatched: 10. The germline V gene has CDR1 ENHRY and CDR2 SYGVKD. This CDR3 contains 15 residues. CDR3 sequence: CAIWTGYRENTEAFF. The DNA of the CDR3 is TGTGCCATCTGGACAGGATACAGGGAGAACACTGAAGCTTTCTTT.